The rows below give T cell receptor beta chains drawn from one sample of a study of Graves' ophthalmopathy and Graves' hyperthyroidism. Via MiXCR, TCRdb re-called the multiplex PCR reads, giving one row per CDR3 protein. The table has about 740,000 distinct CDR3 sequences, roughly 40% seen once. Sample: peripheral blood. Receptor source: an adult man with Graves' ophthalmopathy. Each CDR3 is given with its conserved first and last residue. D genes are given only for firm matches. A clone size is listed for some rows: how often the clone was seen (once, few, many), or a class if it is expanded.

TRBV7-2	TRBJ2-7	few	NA	CASSYSTVSSYEQYF	TGTGCCAGCAGTTACTCGACAGTGAGCTCCTACGAGCAGTACTTC
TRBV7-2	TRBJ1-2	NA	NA	CAWSVRENYGYTF	TGTGCCTGGAGTGTACGGGAGAACTATGGCTACACCTTC
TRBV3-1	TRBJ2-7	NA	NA	CASSQDGSSYEQYF	TGTGCCAGCAGCCAAGACGGAAGCTCCTACGAGCAGTACTTC
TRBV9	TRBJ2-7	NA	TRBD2	CASAKRASGKYF	TGTGCCAGCGCAAAGCGGGCTAGCGGGAAGTACTTC
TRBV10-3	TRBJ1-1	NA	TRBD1	CAMARGGQGVNTEAFF	TGTGCCATGGCAAGGGGGGGACAGGGGGTGAACACTGAAGCTTTCTTT
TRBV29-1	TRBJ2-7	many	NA	CSVGLDSYEQYF	TGCAGCGTTGGGCTAGACTCCTACGAGCAGTACTTC
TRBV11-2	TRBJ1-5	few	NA	CASSPDINQPQHF	TGTGCCAGCAGCCCCGACATCAATCAGCCCCAGCATTTT
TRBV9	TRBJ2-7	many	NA	CASSVGLDFPYEQYF	TGTGCCAGCAGCGTAGGCCTCGACTTCCCATACGAGCAGTACTTC
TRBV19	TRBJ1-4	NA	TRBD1	CASRGTANEKLFF	TGTGCCAGTAGGGGGACAGCTAATGAAAAACTGTTTTTT
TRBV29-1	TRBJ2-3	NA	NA	CSVEGEPSPDTQYF	TGCAGCGTTGAGGGGGAGCCATCCCCAGATACGCAGTATTTT
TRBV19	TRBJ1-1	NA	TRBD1	CASGTSNRGRWTEAFF	TGTGCCAGTGGAACCTCGAACAGGGGGCGTTGGACTGAAGCTTTCTTT
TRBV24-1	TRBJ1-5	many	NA	CASSRSGTRDQPQHF	TGTGCCAGCAGCCGATCCGGGACCCGGGATCAGCCCCAGCATTTT
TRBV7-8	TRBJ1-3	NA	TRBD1	CASSLRTGGTSGNTIYF	TGTGCCAGCAGCCTCCGGACAGGTGGCACTTCTGGAAACACCATATATTTT
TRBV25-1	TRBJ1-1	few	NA	CASGRGGPPTEAFF	TGTGCCAGCGGCAGGGGAGGGCCCCCAACTGAAGCTTTCTTT
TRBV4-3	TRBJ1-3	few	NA	CASSQANTIYF	TGCGCCAGCAGCCAAGCAAACACCATATATTTT
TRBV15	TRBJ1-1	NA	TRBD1	CATSWTGEAFF	TGTGCCACCAGCTGGACAGGGGAAGCTTTCTTT
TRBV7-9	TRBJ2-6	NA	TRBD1	CASSRGQGTGANVLTF	TGCGCCAGCAGTCGGGGACAGGGGACCGGGGCCAACGTCCTGACTTTC
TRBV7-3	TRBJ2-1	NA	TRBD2	CASSLIAGRPYNEQFF	TGTGCCAGCAGCTTAATAGCGGGGAGACCCTACAATGAGCAGTTCTTC
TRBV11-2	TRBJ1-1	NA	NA	CASSPVGGTTEAFF	TGTGCCAGCAGCCCGGTCGGGGGTACCACTGAAGCTTTCTTT
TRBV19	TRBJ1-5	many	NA	CASSIRDFNQPQHF	TGTGCCAGTAGTATCAGGGACTTTAATCAGCCCCAGCATTTT
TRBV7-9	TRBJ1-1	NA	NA	CASSLGGDEAFF	TGTGCCAGCAGTTTGGGGGGCGACGAAGCTTTCTTT
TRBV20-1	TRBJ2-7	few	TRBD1	CSARASRDSPYEQYF	TGCAGTGCTAGAGCTTCCCGGGACAGTCCCTACGAGCAGTACTTC
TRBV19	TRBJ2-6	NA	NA	CASVQGSGANVLTF	TGTGCCAGTGTACAGGGCTCTGGGGCCAACGTCCTGACTTTC
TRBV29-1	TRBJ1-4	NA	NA	CSVEEGENYEKLFF	TGCAGCGTTGAAGAGGGGGAGAACTATGAAAAACTGTTTTTT
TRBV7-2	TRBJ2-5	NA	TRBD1	CASSSSGTGLQETQYF	TGTGCCAGCAGCTCTTCCGGGACAGGCCTACAAGAGACCCAGTACTTC
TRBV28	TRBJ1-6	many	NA	CASRALSSPLHF	TGTGCCAGCAGGGCTCTCAGTTCACCCCTCCACTTT
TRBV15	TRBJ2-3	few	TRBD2	CATTGTSGTRPDTQYF	TGTGCCACCACCGGGACTAGCGGGACTCGCCCAGATACGCAGTATTTT
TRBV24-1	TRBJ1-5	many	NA	CATSDATARDPNQPQHF	TGTGCCACCAGTGATGCCACCGCCCGGGACCCCAATCAGCCCCAGCATTTT
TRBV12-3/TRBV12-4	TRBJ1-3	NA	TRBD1	CANTTTGGFGNTIYF	TGTGCCAACACTACGACAGGGGGGTTTGGAAACACCATATATTTT
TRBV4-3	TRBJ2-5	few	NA	CASSQVGGMGQTQYF	TGCGCCAGCAGCCAAGTCGGGGGAATGGGGCAGACCCAGTACTTC
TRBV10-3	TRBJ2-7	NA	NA	CASSYSIGARVLYERYF	TGTGCCAGCAGTTACTCGATCGGGGCCAGGGTACTCTACGAGCGGTACTTC
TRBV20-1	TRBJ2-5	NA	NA	CSARRTQYF	TGCAGTGCCCGGAGGACCCAGTACTTC
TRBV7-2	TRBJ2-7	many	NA	CASSQSREYYEQYF	TGTGCCAGCAGCCAATCGCGGGAATATTACGAGCAGTACTTC
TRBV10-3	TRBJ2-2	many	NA	CAISERLRANTGELFF	TGTGCCATCAGTGAGAGGTTGCGGGCTAACACCGGGGAGCTGTTTTTT
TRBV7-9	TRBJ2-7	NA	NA	CASDGPAGKNEQYF	TGTGCCAGCGACGGTCCTGCAGGGAAAAACGAGCAGTACTTC
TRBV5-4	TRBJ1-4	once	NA	CASSRQELNEKLFF	TGTGCCAGCAGCCGACAGGAACTAAATGAAAAACTGTTTTTT
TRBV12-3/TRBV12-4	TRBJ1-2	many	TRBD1	CASSPGTGEGYGYTF	TGTGCCAGCAGTCCTGGGACAGGGGAAGGGTATGGCTACACCTTC
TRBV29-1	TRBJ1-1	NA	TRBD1	CSVGQGEGTEAFF	TGCAGCGTGGGACAGGGGGAAGGGACTGAAGCTTTCTTT
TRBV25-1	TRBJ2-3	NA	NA	CASSRDSDTDTQYF	TGTGCCAGCAGCCGGGACTCCGACACAGATACGCAGTATTTT